This T cell receptor beta chain was profiled in a study of cytomegalovirus exposure and HLA in healthy donors. V lost 5 bases to trimming and J lost 3 bases; unmatched junction nucleotides: 14. This CDR3 region has 20 residues. Germline CDR1 is SGHVS and CDR2 is FNYEAQ. PCR primers comprised 60 Vbeta and 13 Jbeta primers. Here immunoSEQ multiplex PCR was the method, and the copy in TCRdb shows in-frame clones only, minus some. The sample gives fewer than 100,000 clones, less than 85% of which show up once; 0.85% to 1.3% is in the top ten. This clone was detected once. The genes are TRBV7-6 and TRBJ2-3, with 16 bases that match TRBD2. The sequenced material came from PBMCs. The TCR sequence derives from a male donor in good health and CMV-seronegative. The CDR3: CASSVGLAGGLTSRTDTQYF. For the CDR3, the DNA is TGTGCCAGCAGCGTGGGACTAGCGGGGGGGCTGACCAGTCGGACAGATACGCAGTATTTT.